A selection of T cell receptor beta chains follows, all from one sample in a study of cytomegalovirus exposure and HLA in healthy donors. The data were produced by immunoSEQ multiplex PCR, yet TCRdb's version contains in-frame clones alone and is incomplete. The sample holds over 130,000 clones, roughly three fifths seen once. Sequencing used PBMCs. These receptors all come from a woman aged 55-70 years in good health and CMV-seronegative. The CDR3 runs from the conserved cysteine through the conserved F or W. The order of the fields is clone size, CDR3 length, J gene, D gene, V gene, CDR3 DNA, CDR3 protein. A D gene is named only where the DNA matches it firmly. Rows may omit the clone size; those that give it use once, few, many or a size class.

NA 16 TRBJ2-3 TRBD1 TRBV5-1 TGCGCCAGCAGCTTGGACGGACAGGGGGCGCGAGATACGCAGTATTTT CASSLDGQGARDTQYF
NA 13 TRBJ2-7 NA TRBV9 TGTGCCAGCAGCGTTAGCGGCAGCTACGAGCAGTACTTC CASSVSGSYEQYF
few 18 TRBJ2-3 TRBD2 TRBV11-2 TGTGCCAGCAGCTTAGGGGGCCGTATAGCGGGGGCCACAGATACGCAGTATTTT CASSLGGRIAGATDTQYF
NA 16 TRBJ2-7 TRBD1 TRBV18 TGTGCCAGCTCACCATGGAAGGGGGCGCCCCTCTACGAGCAGTACTTC CASSPWKGAPLYEQYF
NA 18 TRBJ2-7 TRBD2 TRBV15 TGTGCCACCAGCAGAGATCTCCTCGGCCTAGCGGGAATCCACGAGCAGTACTTC CATSRDLLGLAGIHEQYF
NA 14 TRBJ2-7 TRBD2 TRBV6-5 TGTGCCAGCAGTTACACTTCGGGAGGATACGAGCAGTACTTC CASSYTSGGYEQYF
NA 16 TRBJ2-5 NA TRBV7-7 TGTGCCAGCAGCTCGTCCGGGACATCCATGGGAGAGACCCAGTACTTC CASSSSGTSMGETQYF
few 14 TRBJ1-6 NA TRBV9 TGTGCCAGCAGCCCCGGCTCCTATAATTCACCCCTCCACTTT CASSPGSYNSPLHF
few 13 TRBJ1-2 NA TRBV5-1 TGCGCCAGCAGCTTGGTAGATAACTATGGCTACACCTTC CASSLVDNYGYTF
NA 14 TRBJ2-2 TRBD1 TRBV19 TGTGCCAGTAGTACGACAGGGGGAACCGGGGAGCTGTTTTTT CASSTTGGTGELFF
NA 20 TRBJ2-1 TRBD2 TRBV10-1 TGCGCCAGCAGTGAGAGACTAGCGGGGGGGCCTCCGGGGTCGTACAATGAGCAGTTCTTC CASSERLAGGPPGSYNEQFF
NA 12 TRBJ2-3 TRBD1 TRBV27 TGTGCCAGCAAGGCGACAGGGAGAACGCAGTATTTT CASKATGRTQYF
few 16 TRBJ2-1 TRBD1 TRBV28 TGTGCCAGCAGCCCAAGCCGACCAGGGGGCGCGAATGAGCAGTTCTTC CASSPSRPGGANEQFF
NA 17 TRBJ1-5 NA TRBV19 TGTGCCAGTAGTGCCTCTCCCACAGGGTTTAGCAATCAGCCCCAGCATTTT CASSASPTGFSNQPQHF
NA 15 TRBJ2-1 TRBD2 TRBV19 TGTGCCAGTAGTTTGGGACTAGCGGGAGGTAATGAGCAGTTCTTC CASSLGLAGGNEQFF
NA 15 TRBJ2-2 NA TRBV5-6 TGTGCCAGCAGCCGAAGGACAGAAAACACCGGGGAGCTGTTTTTT CASSRRTENTGELFF
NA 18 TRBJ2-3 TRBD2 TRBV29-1 TGCAGCGTGGGCAATGAAGGACTAGCGGGGGGATTCACAGATACGCAGTATTTT CSVGNEGLAGGFTDTQYF
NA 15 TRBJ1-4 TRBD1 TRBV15 TGTGCCACCAGCAGCCGACAGGGCCCTAATGAAAAACTGTTTTTT CATSSRQGPNEKLFF
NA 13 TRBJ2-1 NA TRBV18 TGTGCCAGCTCACCGGACCAGCGGGATGAGCAGTTCTTC CASSPDQRDEQFF
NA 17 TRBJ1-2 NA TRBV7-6 TGTGCCAGCAGCTTAATGGGGGGTTTTGATGCAAATTATGGCTACACCTTC CASSLMGGFDANYGYTF
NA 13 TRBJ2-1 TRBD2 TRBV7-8 TGTGCCAGCAGCTCGACTAGCGGGAGGGAGCAGTTCTTC CASSSTSGREQFF
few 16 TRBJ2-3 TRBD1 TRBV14 TGTGCCAGCAGCCACGGGACAGGGGACGGTCCAGATACGCAGTATTTT CASSHGTGDGPDTQYF
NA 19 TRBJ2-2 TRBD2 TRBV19 TGTGCCAGTAGTATAAGGGGGCTTACTAGCGGGAGGTACACCGGGGAGCTGTTTTTT CASSIRGLTSGRYTGELFF
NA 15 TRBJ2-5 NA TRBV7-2 TGTGCCAGCAGCTTAGCCAGCGGGTCACAAGAGACCCAGTACTTC CASSLASGSQETQYF
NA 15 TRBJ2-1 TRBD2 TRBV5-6 TGTGCCAGCAGCTTGATCGGGGGGGTATACAATGAGCAGTTCTTC CASSLIGGVYNEQFF